The sequence of this T cell receptor (beta chain) was determined in a study of T-cell memory formation after mild COVID-19. Study details: The two donors had largely donor-specific TCR clusters.

CDR3 length: 16 amino acids. Trimming removed 3 bases from V and 3 bases from J, with 15 bases in between. This clonotype turned up a few times. TCRdb re-called the 5' RACE reads with MiXCR, one entry per CDR3 protein. This table holds 300,000 to 400,000 distinct CDR3 sequences, approximately 21% found once. The TCR comes from an adult woman who had mild COVID-19 (a few samples of this study predate the infection). Cell type and time point are not known. The chain carries TRBV12-3 or TRBV12-4 and TRBJ2-4, with D tentatively TRBD1 (5 bases). The sample comprised PBMCs or a T cell subset sorted from them (not recorded which). CDR3 sequence reads: CASSFSPTERKNIQYF. As DNA, the CDR3 is TGTGCCAGCAGTTTTAGTCCGACAGAGCGCAAAAACATTCAGTACTTC.